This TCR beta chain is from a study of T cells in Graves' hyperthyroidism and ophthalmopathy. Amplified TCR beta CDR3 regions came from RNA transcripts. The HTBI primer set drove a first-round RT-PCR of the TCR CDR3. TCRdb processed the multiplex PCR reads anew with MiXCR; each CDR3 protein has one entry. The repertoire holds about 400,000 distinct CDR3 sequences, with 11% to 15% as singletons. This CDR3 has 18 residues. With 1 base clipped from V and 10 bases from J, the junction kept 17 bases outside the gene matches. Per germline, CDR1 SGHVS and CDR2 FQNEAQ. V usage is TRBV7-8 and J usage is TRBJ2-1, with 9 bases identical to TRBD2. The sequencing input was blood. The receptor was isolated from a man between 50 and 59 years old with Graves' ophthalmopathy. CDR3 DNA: TGTGCCAGCAGCTTAGGGGGGGGGGTAGGGGGAGCGGGAGGCGAGCAGTTCTTC. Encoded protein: CASSLGGGVGGAGGEQFF.